This is a list of T cell receptor beta chains from one sample in a study of radiotherapy plus CTLA-4 blockade in lung cancer. Libraries were prepared by immunoSEQ multiplex PCR; TCRdb keeps only in-frame clonotypes and omits some of them. The table records tens of thousands of clones, roughly 70% of them present only once. Source: peripheral blood, taken from a patient treated with radiotherapy plus ipilimumab. These receptor sequences come from a human donor with non-small cell lung cancer whose response to radiotherapy plus ipilimumab could not be evaluated. Both conserved end residues are part of each CDR3. The order of the fields is J gene, D gene, clone size, V gene, CDR3 protein, CDR3 DNA. The D gene is left open where the match is weak. Clone size is not always given. Where it is, it says once, few, many or a class for expanded clones.

J: TRBJ1-6
D: -
size: -
V: TRBV5-1
CDR3: CASSLVGGSNSPLHF
DNA: TGCGCCAGCAGCTTGGTGGGCGGGAGTAATTCACCCCTCCACTTT

J: TRBJ1-2
D: -
size: -
V: TRBV5-5
CDR3: CASSLAVNYGYTF
DNA: TGTGCCAGCAGCTTGGCGGTTAACTATGGCTACACCTTC

J: TRBJ2-2
D: TRBD2
size: -
V: TRBV10-3
CDR3: CAISGRAGVSGELFF
DNA: TGTGCCATCAGCGGGCGAGCGGGAGTATCCGGGGAGCTGTTTTTT

J: TRBJ2-7
D: TRBD1
size: -
V: TRBV5-5
CDR3: CASSLVDRVGEQYF
DNA: TGTGCCAGCAGCTTGGTAGACAGGGTTGGCGAGCAGTACTTC

J: TRBJ2-1
D: TRBD2
size: -
V: TRBV7-9
CDR3: CASSSPWRGDNEQFF
DNA: TGTGCCAGCAGCTCCCCTTGGCGGGGGGACAATGAGCAGTTCTTC

J: TRBJ2-5
D: TRBD1
size: -
V: TRBV2
CDR3: CASSSPGQGTETQYF
DNA: TGTGCCAGCAGTTCACCGGGACAGGGGACAGAGACCCAGTACTTC

J: TRBJ1-3
D: -
size: medium-sized
V: TRBV9
CDR3: CASSVAYRPSSGNTIYF
DNA: TGTGCCAGCAGCGTAGCTTACAGGCCAAGCTCTGGAAACACCATATATTTT

J: TRBJ2-1
D: TRBD1
size: -
V: TRBV18
CDR3: CASSRYGTGVLDEQFF
DNA: TGTGCCAGCTCACGTTACGGGACAGGGGTCTTAGATGAGCAGTTCTTC

J: TRBJ1-1
D: -
size: few
V: TRBV14
CDR3: CASSPRGVNTEAFF
DNA: TGTGCCAGCAGCCCCCGGGGGGTGAACACTGAAGCTTTCTTT

J: TRBJ1-2
D: -
size: once
V: TRBV28
CDR3: CASNSAGGRNGYTF
DNA: TGTGCCAGCAATTCTGCCGGGGGACGGAATGGCTACACCTTC

J: TRBJ2-1
D: TRBD2
size: -
V: TRBV9
CDR3: CASSFFGTSGSNEQFF
DNA: TGTGCCAGCAGCTTCTTTGGGACTAGCGGGAGCAATGAGCAGTTCTTC

J: TRBJ2-1
D: TRBD2
size: -
V: TRBV10-3
CDR3: CATWGRLAGGSSYNEQFF
DNA: TGTGCCACATGGGGGAGACTAGCGGGAGGGAGCTCCTACAATGAGCAGTTCTTC

J: TRBJ1-5
D: -
size: few
V: TRBV19
CDR3: CASSITGSNQPQHF
DNA: TGTGCCAGTAGTATTACAGGGAGCAATCAGCCCCAGCATTTT

J: TRBJ2-7
D: -
size: -
V: TRBV18
CDR3: CASSPPGRGKGEQYF
DNA: TGTGCCAGCTCACCACCCGGCAGGGGTAAGGGCGAGCAGTACTTC

J: TRBJ2-2
D: TRBD2
size: -
V: TRBV4-2
CDR3: CASSQEGNSGRTGELFF
DNA: TGTGCCAGCAGCCAAGAAGGAAATAGCGGGAGGACCGGGGAGCTGTTTTTT

J: TRBJ2-1
D: -
size: -
V: TRBV18
CDR3: CASSPDRYNEQFF
DNA: TGTGCCAGCTCACCAGACAGGTACAATGAGCAGTTCTTC

J: TRBJ2-3
D: -
size: -
V: TRBV7-2
CDR3: CASSLNRADTQYF
DNA: TGTGCCAGCAGCTTAAACAGAGCAGATACGCAGTATTTT

J: TRBJ1-2
D: -
size: -
V: TRBV9
CDR3: CASSPPGIAPYGYTF
DNA: TGTGCCAGCAGCCCACCAGGGATAGCCCCCTATGGCTACACCTTC

J: TRBJ1-6
D: -
size: -
V: TRBV19
CDR3: CASSSFRGGSPLHF
DNA: TGTGCCAGTAGTAGCTTCAGGGGTGGGTCACCCCTCCACTTT

J: TRBJ2-7
D: -
size: few
V: TRBV6-6
CDR3: CASYRKGVGEQYF
DNA: TGTGCCAGCTACCGGAAGGGGGTGGGAGAGCAGTACTTC

J: TRBJ2-7
D: TRBD2
size: -
V: TRBV5-4
CDR3: CASSSGGAYEQYF
DNA: TGTGCCAGCTCTAGCGGGGGAGCCTACGAGCAGTACTTC

J: TRBJ2-1
D: TRBD2
size: -
V: TRBV4-2
CDR3: CASSQRDLAGGFSNEQFF
DNA: TGTGCCAGCAGCCAACGGGATCTAGCGGGAGGGTTCTCCAATGAGCAGTTCTTC

J: TRBJ2-7
D: -
size: -
V: TRBV6-6
CDR3: CASRPGQLYEQYF
DNA: TGTGCCAGCAGGCCGGGACAACTCTACGAGCAGTACTTC

J: TRBJ1-1
D: -
size: -
V: TRBV6-1
CDR3: CASNGQMNTEAFF
DNA: TGTGCCAGCAATGGGCAGATGAACACTGAAGCTTTCTTT

J: TRBJ2-2
D: TRBD2
size: -
V: TRBV10-1
CDR3: CASSRTRPTGELFF
DNA: TGCGCCAGCAGCAGGACTAGACCCACCGGGGAGCTGTTTTTT

J: TRBJ2-1
D: -
size: -
V: TRBV28
CDR3: CASLPGGVYNEQFF
DNA: TGTGCCAGCCTCCCGGGCGGGGTCTACAATGAGCAGTTCTTC

J: TRBJ2-1
D: TRBD2
size: -
V: TRBV27
CDR3: CASSPFSGSSYNEQFF
DNA: TGTGCCAGCAGTCCCTTTAGCGGGTCATCCTACAATGAGCAGTTCTTC

J: TRBJ2-1
D: -
size: -
V: TRBV5-5
CDR3: CASSLARIANEQFF
DNA: TGTGCCAGCAGCTTAGCCCGAATCGCCAATGAGCAGTTCTTC

J: TRBJ2-7
D: TRBD1
size: -
V: TRBV6-1
CDR3: CASRQQGTHYEQYF
DNA: TGTGCCAGCAGGCAACAGGGGACCCACTACGAGCAGTACTTC

J: TRBJ2-7
D: TRBD2
size: -
V: TRBV4-3
CDR3: CASSRNLAGGHEQYF
DNA: TGCGCCAGCAGCCGAAACCTAGCGGGAGGACACGAGCAGTACTTC

J: TRBJ1-1
D: -
size: -
V: TRBV5-4
CDR3: CASSLAGGHTEAFF
DNA: TGTGCCAGCAGCTTGGCCGGGGGGCACACTGAAGCTTTCTTT

J: TRBJ2-7
D: TRBD1
size: -
V: TRBV28
CDR3: CASRKDRVREQYF
DNA: TGTGCCAGCAGAAAGGACAGGGTGCGCGAGCAGTACTTC

J: TRBJ1-1
D: TRBD1
size: few
V: TRBV6-6
CDR3: CASSTGTENTEAFF
DNA: TGTGCCAGCAGTACCGGGACAGAGAACACTGAAGCTTTCTTT

J: TRBJ1-5
D: -
size: once
V: TRBV28
CDR3: CASIDSAHNQPQHF
DNA: TGTGCCAGCATAGACAGTGCTCACAATCAGCCCCAGCATTTT

J: TRBJ1-4
D: -
size: few
V: TRBV7-9
CDR3: CASGVAAGGKLFF
DNA: TGTGCCAGCGGGGTTGCGGCGGGAGGAAAACTGTTTTTT

J: TRBJ2-3
D: -
size: few
V: TRBV19
CDR3: CASTPRTSTDTQYF
DNA: TGTGCCAGTACCCCTAGGACTTCCACAGATACGCAGTATTTT

J: TRBJ1-3
D: -
size: -
V: TRBV5-4
CDR3: CASSFGTGNTIYF
DNA: TGTGCCAGCAGCTTCGGGACAGGAAACACCATATATTTT

J: TRBJ2-5
D: TRBD2
size: -
V: TRBV5-4
CDR3: CASSLELAGGETQYF
DNA: TGTGCCAGCAGCTTGGAACTAGCGGGAGGAGAGACCCAGTACTTC

J: TRBJ2-7
D: -
size: -
V: TRBV6-5
CDR3: CASSPGGHGGYEQYF
DNA: TGTGCCAGCAGCCCGGGGGGACACGGGGGATACGAGCAGTACTTC

J: TRBJ2-5
D: -
size: -
V: TRBV10-3
CDR3: CAIARQPQETQYF
DNA: TGTGCCATCGCCAGACAGCCCCAAGAGACCCAGTACTTC

J: TRBJ1-2
D: -
size: few
V: TRBV30
CDR3: CAWNWGTGGYTF
DNA: TGTGCCTGGAACTGGGGGACTGGTGGCTACACCTTC

J: TRBJ1-1
D: -
size: few
V: TRBV5-1
CDR3: CASSLGILNTEAFF
DNA: TGCGCCAGCAGCTTGGGCATACTCAACACTGAAGCTTTCTTT

J: TRBJ2-2
D: TRBD1
size: medium-sized
V: TRBV18
CDR3: CASSPVGQGGTGELFF
DNA: TGTGCCAGCTCACCGGTCGGACAGGGAGGCACCGGGGAGCTGTTTTTT

J: TRBJ2-7
D: TRBD2
size: -
V: TRBV9
CDR3: CASSVSGEGYYEQYF
DNA: TGTGCCAGCAGCGTTTCGGGGGAGGGTTACTACGAGCAGTACTTC

J: TRBJ1-5
D: TRBD1
size: once
V: TRBV6-1
CDR3: CASSRQGARQPQHF
DNA: TGTGCCAGCAGCCGACAGGGGGCTAGACAGCCCCAGCATTTT

J: TRBJ2-1
D: -
size: -
V: TRBV10-3
CDR3: CAIKAETRQNNEQFF
DNA: TGTGCCATCAAGGCGGAGACCCGGCAGAACAATGAGCAGTTCTTC

J: TRBJ1-2
D: -
size: -
V: TRBV10-3
CDR3: CAISESAEGTIGGYTF
DNA: TGTGCCATCAGTGAGTCCGCTGAGGGAACTATTGGTGGCTACACCTTC

J: TRBJ2-1
D: TRBD2
size: -
V: TRBV19
CDR3: CASSISGGKGYEQFF
DNA: TGTGCCAGTAGTATTTCGGGAGGTAAAGGGTATGAGCAGTTCTTC

J: TRBJ1-2
D: TRBD1
size: -
V: TRBV6-1
CDR3: CASSVTGRDGYTF
DNA: TGTGCCAGCAGTGTGACAGGGCGGGATGGCTACACCTTC

J: TRBJ2-5
D: -
size: -
V: TRBV29-1
CDR3: CSVDSGSVETQYF
DNA: TGCAGCGTTGACTCGGGTAGCGTGGAGACCCAGTACTTC

J: TRBJ1-1
D: -
size: -
V: TRBV18
CDR3: CASSPPWGELNTEAFF
DNA: TGTGCCAGCTCACCACCATGGGGAGAGCTGAACACTGAAGCTTTCTTT

J: TRBJ2-1
D: -
size: -
V: TRBV5-1
CDR3: CASSLTPQGYNEQFF
DNA: TGCGCCAGCAGCTTGACCCCCCAGGGGTACAATGAGCAGTTCTTC

J: TRBJ1-4
D: -
size: -
V: TRBV6-5
CDR3: CASRGTSNEKLFF
DNA: TGTGCCAGCCGGGGGACTTCTAATGAAAAACTGTTTTTT

J: TRBJ2-5
D: -
size: -
V: TRBV6-5
CDR3: CASSPLEGITQYF
DNA: TGTGCCAGCAGTCCCCTGGAGGGCATCACCCAGTACTTC

J: TRBJ2-7
D: -
size: -
V: TRBV28
CDR3: CASSQTQGREQYF
DNA: TGTGCCAGCAGCCAAACACAGGGCCGCGAGCAGTACTTC

J: TRBJ1-1
D: -
size: -
V: TRBV5-1
CDR3: CASSLGQQNTEAFF
DNA: TGCGCCAGCAGCTTGGGACAGCAGAATACTGAAGCTTTCTTT

J: TRBJ2-2
D: TRBD2
size: -
V: TRBV11-2
CDR3: CASSLNPAGTTGELFF
DNA: TGTGCCAGCAGCTTAAACCCAGCGGGGACCACCGGGGAGCTGTTTTTT

J: TRBJ2-1
D: TRBD2
size: -
V: TRBV11-3
CDR3: CASSPGGAGDHEQFF
DNA: TGTGCCAGCAGCCCCGGGGGAGCGGGAGACCATGAGCAGTTCTTC

J: TRBJ2-5
D: -
size: -
V: TRBV7-6
CDR3: CASSFWPGETQYF
DNA: TGTGCCAGCAGCTTTTGGCCGGGAGAGACCCAGTACTTC